This T cell receptor beta chain was identified in a study of blood T cell repertoires in COVID-19. Clones were sequenced by immunoSEQ multiplex PCR, and TCRdb holds only the in-frame ones, with some missing. The sample yields around 370,000 clones, around nine tenths seen once. Germline CDR1 SGHVS, CDR2 FQNEAQ. The CDR3 has 18 residues. Losses at the gene ends were 3 bases for V and 0 bases for J; bases not matched to a gene: 11. The sequenced sample consisted of peripheral blood. The rearrangement joins TRBV7-8 to TRBJ2-3; TRBD1 matches at 8 bases. The TCR was taken from a woman aged 70-85 years with COVID-19, enrolled during active disease. The CDR3 DNA follows: TGTGCCAGCAGCTTGGGTGACAGGGGTCCCTTCAGCACAGATACGCAGTATTTT. This codes for CASSLGDRGPFSTDTQYF.